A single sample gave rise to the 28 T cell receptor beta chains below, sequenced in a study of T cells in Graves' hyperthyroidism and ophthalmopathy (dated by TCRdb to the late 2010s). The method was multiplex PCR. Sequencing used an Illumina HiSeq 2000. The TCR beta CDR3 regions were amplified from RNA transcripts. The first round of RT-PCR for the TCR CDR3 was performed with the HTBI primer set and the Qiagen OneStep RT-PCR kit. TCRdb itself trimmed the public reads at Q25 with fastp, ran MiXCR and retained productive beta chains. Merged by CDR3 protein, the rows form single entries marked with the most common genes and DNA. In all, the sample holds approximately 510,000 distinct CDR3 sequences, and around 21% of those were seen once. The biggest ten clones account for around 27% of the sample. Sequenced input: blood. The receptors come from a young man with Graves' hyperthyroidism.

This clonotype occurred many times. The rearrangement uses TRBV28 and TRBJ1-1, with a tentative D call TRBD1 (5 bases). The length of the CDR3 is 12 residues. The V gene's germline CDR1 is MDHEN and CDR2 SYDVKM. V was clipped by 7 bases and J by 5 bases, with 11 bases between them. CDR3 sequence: CASTVGPTEAFF. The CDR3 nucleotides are TGTGCCAGCACCGTGGGACCGACTGAAGCTTTCTTT. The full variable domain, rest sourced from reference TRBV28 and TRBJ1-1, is DVKVTQSSRYLVKRTGEKVFLECVQDMDHENMFWYRQDPGLGLRLIYFSYDVKMKEKGDIPEGYSVSREKKERFSLILESASTNQTSMYLCASTVGPTEAFFGQGTRLTVV.

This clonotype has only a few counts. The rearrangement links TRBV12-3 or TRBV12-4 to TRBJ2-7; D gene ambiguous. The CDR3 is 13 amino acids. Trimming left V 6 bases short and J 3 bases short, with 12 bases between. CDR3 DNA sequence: TGTGCCAGCAGCGCCACAGAAAACTACGAGCAGTACTTC. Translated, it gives CASSATENYEQYF.

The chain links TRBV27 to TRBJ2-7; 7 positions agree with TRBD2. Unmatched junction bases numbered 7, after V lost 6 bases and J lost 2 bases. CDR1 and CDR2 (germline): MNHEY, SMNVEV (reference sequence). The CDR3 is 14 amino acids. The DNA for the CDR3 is TGTGCCAGCAGGGGGAGGGACGGCACCTACGAGCAGTACTTC. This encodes CASRGRDGTYEQYF.

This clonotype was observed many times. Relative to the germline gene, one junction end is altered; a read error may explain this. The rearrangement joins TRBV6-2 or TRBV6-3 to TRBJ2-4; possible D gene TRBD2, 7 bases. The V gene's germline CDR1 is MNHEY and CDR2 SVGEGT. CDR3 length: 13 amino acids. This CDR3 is CASSGGPENIKYF. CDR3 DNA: TGTGCCAGCAGCGGGGGGCCTGAAAACATTAAGTACTTC.

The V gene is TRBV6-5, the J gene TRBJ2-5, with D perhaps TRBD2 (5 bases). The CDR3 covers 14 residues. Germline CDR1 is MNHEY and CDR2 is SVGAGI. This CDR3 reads CSSSYSGRQETQYF. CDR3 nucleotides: TGTTCTAGCAGTTACTCTGGCAGGCAAGAGACCCAGTACTTC.

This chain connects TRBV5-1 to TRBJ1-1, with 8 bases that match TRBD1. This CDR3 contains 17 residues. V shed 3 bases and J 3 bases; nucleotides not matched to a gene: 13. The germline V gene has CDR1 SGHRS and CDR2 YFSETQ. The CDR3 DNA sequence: TGCGCCAGCAGCTACGGACAGGGCGGTTATAGTGACACTGAAGCTTTCTTT. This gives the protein CASSYGQGGYSDTEAFF.

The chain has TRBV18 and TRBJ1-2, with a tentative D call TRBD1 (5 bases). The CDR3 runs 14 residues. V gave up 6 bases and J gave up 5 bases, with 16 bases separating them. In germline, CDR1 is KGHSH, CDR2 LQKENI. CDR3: CASSLGWGEYGYTF. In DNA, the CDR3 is TGTGCCAGCTCCCTAGGGTGGGGCGAATATGGCTACACCTTC.

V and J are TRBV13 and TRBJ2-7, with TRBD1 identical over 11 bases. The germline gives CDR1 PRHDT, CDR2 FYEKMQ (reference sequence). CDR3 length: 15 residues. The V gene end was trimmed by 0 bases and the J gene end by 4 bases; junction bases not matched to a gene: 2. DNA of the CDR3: TGTGCCAGCAGCTTAGGAGGGACAGGGGGATACGAGCAGTACTTC. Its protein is CASSLGGTGGYEQYF.

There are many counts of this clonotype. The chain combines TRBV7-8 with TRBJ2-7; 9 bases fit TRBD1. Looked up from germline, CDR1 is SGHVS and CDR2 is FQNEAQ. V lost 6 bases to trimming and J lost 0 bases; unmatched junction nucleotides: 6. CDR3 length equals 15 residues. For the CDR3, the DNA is TGTGCCAGCAGACCCGGGACAGGGACCTCCTACGAGCAGTACTTC. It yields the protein CASRPGTGTSYEQYF.

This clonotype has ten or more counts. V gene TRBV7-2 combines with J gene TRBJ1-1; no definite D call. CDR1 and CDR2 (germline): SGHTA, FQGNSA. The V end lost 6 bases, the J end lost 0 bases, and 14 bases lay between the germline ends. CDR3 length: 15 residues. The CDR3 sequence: CASSTNPFMNTEAFF. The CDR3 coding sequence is TGTGCCAGCAGTACCAATCCTTTTATGAACACTGAAGCTTTCTTT. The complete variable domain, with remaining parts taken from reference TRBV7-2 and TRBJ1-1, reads GAGVSQSPSNKVTEKGKDVELRCDPISGHTALYWYRQSLGQGLEFLIYFQGNSAPDKSGLPSDRFSAERTGGSVSTLTIQRTQQEDSAVYLCASSTNPFMNTEAFFGQGTRLTVV.

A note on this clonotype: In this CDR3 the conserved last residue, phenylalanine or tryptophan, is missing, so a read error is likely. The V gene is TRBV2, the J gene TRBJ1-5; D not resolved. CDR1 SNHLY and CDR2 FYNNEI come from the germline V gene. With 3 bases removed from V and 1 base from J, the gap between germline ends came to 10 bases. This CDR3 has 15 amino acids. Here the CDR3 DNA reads TGTGCCAGCAGTGACCTGGGAATCAGCAATCAGCCCCAGCATGTT. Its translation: CASSDLGISNQPQHV.

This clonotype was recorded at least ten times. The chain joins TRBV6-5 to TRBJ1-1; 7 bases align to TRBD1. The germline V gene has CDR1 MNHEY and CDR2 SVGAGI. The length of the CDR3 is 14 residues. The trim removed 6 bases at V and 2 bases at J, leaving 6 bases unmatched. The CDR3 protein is CASRIQGPNTEAFF. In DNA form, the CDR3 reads TGTGCCAGCAGGATACAGGGGCCAAACACTGAAGCTTTCTTT.

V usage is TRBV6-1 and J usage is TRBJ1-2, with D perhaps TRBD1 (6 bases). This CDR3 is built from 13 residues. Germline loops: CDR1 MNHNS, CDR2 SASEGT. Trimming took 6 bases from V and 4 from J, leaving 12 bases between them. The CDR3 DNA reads TGTGCCAGCAGAACACAGGGTGTCTATGGCTACACCTTC. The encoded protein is CASRTQGVYGYTF.

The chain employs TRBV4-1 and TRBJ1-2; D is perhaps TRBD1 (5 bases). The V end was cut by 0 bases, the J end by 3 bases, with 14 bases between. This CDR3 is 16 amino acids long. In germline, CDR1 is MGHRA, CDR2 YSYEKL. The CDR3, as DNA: TGCGCCAGCAGCCAAGATCTACACAGGACGGACTATGGCTACACCTTC. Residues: CASSQDLHRTDYGYTF.

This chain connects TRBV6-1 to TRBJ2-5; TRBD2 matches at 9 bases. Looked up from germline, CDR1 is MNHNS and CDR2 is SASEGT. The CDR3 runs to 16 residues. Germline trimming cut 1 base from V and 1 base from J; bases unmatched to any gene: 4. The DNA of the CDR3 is TGTGCCAGCAGTGAAGTCGAGCGGGAGGTCCAAGAGACCCAGTACTTC. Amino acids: CASSEVEREVQETQYF.

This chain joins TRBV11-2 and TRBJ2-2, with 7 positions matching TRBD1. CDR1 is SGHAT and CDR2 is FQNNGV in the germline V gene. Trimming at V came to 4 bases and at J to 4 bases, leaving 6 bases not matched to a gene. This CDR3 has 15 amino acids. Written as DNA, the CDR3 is TGTGCCAGCAGCTCGACAGGGTTTACCACCGGGGAGCTGTTTTTT. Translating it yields CASSSTGFTTGELFF.

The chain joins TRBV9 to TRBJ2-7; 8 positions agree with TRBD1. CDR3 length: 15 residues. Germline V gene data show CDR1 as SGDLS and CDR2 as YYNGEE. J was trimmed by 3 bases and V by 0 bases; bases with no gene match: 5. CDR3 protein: CASSVDQGTGYEQYF. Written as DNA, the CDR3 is TGTGCCAGCAGCGTAGATCAAGGGACAGGCTACGAGCAGTACTTC.

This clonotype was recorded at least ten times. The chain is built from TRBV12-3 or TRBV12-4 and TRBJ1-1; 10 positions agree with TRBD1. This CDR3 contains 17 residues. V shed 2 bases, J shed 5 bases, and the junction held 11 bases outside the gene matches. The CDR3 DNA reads TGTGCCAGCAGTTTATTGCGACAGGGGGCTCGAAAGACTGAAGCTTTCTTT. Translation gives CASSLLRQGARKTEAFF.

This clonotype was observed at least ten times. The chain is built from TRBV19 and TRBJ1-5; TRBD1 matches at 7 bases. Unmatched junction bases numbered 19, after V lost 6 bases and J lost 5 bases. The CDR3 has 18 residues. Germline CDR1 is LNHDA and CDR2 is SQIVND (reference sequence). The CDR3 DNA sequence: TGTGCCAGTAGCAGGTTAAAGTTGGTACAGGGGACGGATCAGCCCCAGCATTTT. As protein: CASSRLKLVQGTDQPQHF.

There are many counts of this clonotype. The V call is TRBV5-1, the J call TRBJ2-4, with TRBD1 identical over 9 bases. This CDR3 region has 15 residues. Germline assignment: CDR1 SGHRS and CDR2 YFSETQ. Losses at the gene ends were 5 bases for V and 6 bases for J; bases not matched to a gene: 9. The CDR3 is CASSSTGGESNIQYF. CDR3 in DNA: TGCGCCAGCAGTTCAACAGGGGGCGAGTCAAACATTCAGTACTTC.

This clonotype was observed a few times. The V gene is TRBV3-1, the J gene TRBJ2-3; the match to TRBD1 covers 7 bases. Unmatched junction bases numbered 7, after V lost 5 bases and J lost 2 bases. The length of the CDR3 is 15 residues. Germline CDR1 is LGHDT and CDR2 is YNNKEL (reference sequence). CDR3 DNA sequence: TGTGCCAGCAGCTCCCGACAGGGTAACACAGATACGCAGTATTTT. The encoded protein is CASSSRQGNTDTQYF.

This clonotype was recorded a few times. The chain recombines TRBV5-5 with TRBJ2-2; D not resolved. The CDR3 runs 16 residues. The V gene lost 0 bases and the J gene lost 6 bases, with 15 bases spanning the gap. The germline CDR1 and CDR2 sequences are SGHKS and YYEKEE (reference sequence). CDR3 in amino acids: CASSLAVTPNAGELFF. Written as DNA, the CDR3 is TGTGCCAGCAGCTTGGCGGTCACCCCTAACGCCGGGGAGCTGTTTTTT.

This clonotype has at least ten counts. CDR3 DNA sequence: TGTGCCAGCAGCGTAGGGGTAACAGGGGCCTACGAGCAGTACTTC. Translated: CASSVGVTGAYEQYF. The chain is built from TRBV9 and TRBJ2-7; 7 bases map to TRBD1. The V segment lost 0 bases and the J segment 2 bases; nucleotides outside the gene matches: 5. Germline CDR1 reads SGDLS; CDR2 reads YYNGEE. CDR3 length equals 15 residues.

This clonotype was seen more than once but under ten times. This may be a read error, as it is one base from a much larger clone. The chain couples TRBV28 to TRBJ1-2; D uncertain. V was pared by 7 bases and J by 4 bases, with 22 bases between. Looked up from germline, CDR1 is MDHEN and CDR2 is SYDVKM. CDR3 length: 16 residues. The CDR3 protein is CASNMVFQASIYGYTF. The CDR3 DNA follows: TGTGCCAGCAATATGGTTTTCCAGGCTTCTATCTATGGCTACACCTTC.

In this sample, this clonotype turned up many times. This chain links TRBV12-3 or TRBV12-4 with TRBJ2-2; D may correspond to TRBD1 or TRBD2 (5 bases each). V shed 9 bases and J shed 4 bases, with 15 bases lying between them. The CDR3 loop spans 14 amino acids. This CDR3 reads CASAVPGSTGELFF. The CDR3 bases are TGTGCCAGTGCGGTGCCAGGGAGCACCGGGGAGCTGTTTTTT.

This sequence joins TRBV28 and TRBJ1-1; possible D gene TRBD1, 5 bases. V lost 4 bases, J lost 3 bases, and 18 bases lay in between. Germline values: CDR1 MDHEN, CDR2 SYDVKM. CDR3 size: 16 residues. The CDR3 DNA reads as TGTGCCAGCAGTTCCGGGACGCCAGATAAGTACACTGAAGCTTTCTTT. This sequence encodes CASSSGTPDKYTEAFF.

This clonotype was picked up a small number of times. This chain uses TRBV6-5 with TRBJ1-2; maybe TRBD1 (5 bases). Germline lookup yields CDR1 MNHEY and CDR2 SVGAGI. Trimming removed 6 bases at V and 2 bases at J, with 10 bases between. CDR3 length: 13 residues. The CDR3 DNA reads TGTGCCAGCAGGGCGGGACTCAACTATGGCTACACCTTC. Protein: CASRAGLNYGYTF.

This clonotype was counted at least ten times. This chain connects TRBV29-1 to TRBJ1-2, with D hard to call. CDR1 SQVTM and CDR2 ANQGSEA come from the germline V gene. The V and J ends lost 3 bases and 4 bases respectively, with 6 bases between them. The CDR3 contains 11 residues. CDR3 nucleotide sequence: TGCAGCGTTGACGGCTCCTATGGCTACACCTTC. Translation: CSVDGSYGYTF. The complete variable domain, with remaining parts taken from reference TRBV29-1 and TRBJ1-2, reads SAVISQKPSRDICQRGTSLTIQCQVDSQVTMMFWYRQQPGQSLTLIATANQGSEATYESGFVIDKFPISRPNLTFSTLTVSNMSPEDSSIYLCSVDGSYGYTFGSGTRLTVV.